Below are 26 T cell receptor beta chains sequenced from a single sample in a study of beta chain features in type 1 diabetes. Expressed TCRB transcripts were sequenced, since all the RNA that had been isolated was reverse transcribed. The protocol was immunoSEQ multiplex PCR, while the TCRdb copy is restricted to in-frame clones and leaves out a portion. The repertoire consists of just over 600,000 clones, with around 16% occurring once and the leading ten covering approximately 0.087%. Material for sequencing was naive CD4+ T cells from blood. These receptors came from a man aged 18-30 years in good health.

The chain couples TRBV5-5 to TRBJ2-5, with 9 bases lining up with TRBD1. The CDR3 totals 14 residues. With V trimmed by 5 bases and J by 2 bases, 4 bases remained unmatched. Per the germline V gene, CDR1 is SGHKS and CDR2 is YYEKEE (reference sequence). This chain's CDR3 is CASSWDRVQETQYF. Here the CDR3 DNA reads TGTGCCAGCAGTTGGGACAGGGTACAAGAGACCCAGTACTTC. The whole variable domain, remainder taken from reference TRBV5-5 and TRBJ2-5, is DAGVTQSPTHLIKTRGQQVTLRCSPISGHKSVSWYQQVLGQGPQFIFQYYEKEERGRGNFPDRFSARQFPNYSSELNVNALLLGDSALYLCASSWDRVQETQYFGPGTRLLVL.

In this sample, this clone turned up a few times. The chain employs TRBV5-1 and TRBJ2-1; 8 bases line up with TRBD1. Germline lookup yields CDR1 SGHRS and CDR2 YFSETQ. The CDR3 extends over 15 amino acids. V gave up 4 bases and J gave up 6 bases; unmatched junction bases: 9. CDR3 nucleotides: TGCGCCAGCAGCAATGGACAGGGCTTGACCAATGAGCAGTTCTTC. It codes for CASSNGQGLTNEQFF.

This clone occurred a few times. This rearrangement joins TRBV27 to TRBJ2-7; tentatively, D is TRBD1 (6 bases). Per germline, CDR1 MNHEY and CDR2 SMNVEV (reference sequence). The CDR3 runs 15 residues. The germline V and J ends were trimmed by 0 bases and 0 bases, with 9 bases remaining between them. CDR3 bases: TGTGCCAGCAGTTTATCGGCAGGGGACTCCTACGAGCAGTACTTC. Translation gives CASSLSAGDSYEQYF.

The chain recombines TRBV27 with TRBJ2-7; 8 bases are a match to TRBD1. The CDR3 totals 13 residues. The V gene's germline CDR1 is MNHEY and CDR2 SMNVEV (reference sequence). With 8 bases clipped from V and 4 bases from J, the junction kept 7 bases outside the gene matches. Here the CDR3 reads CASGLDRAYEQYF. The CDR3 DNA sequence: TGTGCCAGCGGCCTGGACAGGGCGTACGAGCAGTACTTC.

The V call is TRBV9, the J call TRBJ2-1; D might be TRBD1 (5 bases). Germline CDR1 SGDLS, CDR2 YYNGEE. Trimming removed 1 base at V and 7 bases at J, with 12 bases between. This CDR3 contains 14 residues. The CDR3 spells CASSVSGFENEQFF. The CDR3 DNA follows: TGTGCCAGCAGCGTATCAGGGTTCGAGAATGAGCAGTTCTTC.

This chain joins TRBV10-3 and TRBJ2-2; TRBD2 agrees at 10 bases. J lost 4 bases, V lost 7 bases, and 6 bases had no gene match. The length of the CDR3 is 15 residues. CDR1 and CDR2 (germline): ENHRY, SYGVKD. The CDR3 here is CAITKGTSVTGELFF. CDR3 sequence (DNA): TGTGCCATCACGAAAGGGACTAGCGTCACCGGGGAGCTGTTTTTT.

This clone was counted only a few times. Additional DNA sequences in this sample encode the identical CDR3. V and J are TRBV7-2 and TRBJ1-1; tentative D call: TRBD1 (6 bases). The CDR3 consists of 15 residues. Germline lookup yields CDR1 SGHTA and CDR2 FQGNSA. The germline V and J ends were trimmed by 4 bases and 1 base, with 13 bases remaining between them. CDR3 loop: CASSYSPGQNTEAFF. DNA of the CDR3: TGTGCCAGCAGCTATTCTCCGGGACAGAACACTGAAGCTTTCTTT.

The V call is TRBV7-9, the J call TRBJ2-5; maybe TRBD2 (6 bases). Trimming shortened V by 5 bases and J by 1 base, and 11 bases separated the two germline ends. This CDR3 spans 14 amino acids. The germline V gene has CDR1 SEHNR and CDR2 FQNEAQ (reference sequence). The CDR3 DNA follows: TGTGCCAGCAGCCACGCGGGGTCCCAAGAGACCCAGTACTTC. It yields the protein CASSHAGSQETQYF. The full variable domain, rest sourced from reference TRBV7-9 and TRBJ2-5, is DTGVSQNPRHKITKRGQNVTFRCDPISEHNRLYWYRQTLGQGPEFLTYFQNEAQLEKSRLLSDRFSAERPKGSFSTLEIQRTEQGDSAMYLCASSHAGSQETQYFGPGTRLLVL.

This clone appeared a few times. Other DNA sequences in the sample encode the same CDR3. This chain joins TRBV28 and TRBJ1-1; D uncertain. The CDR3 is made up of 12 amino acids. V was clipped by 1 base and J by 3 bases, with 3 bases between them. Germline lookup yields CDR1 MDHEN and CDR2 SYDVKM. In nucleotides, the CDR3 is TGTGCCAGCAGTTTATTAGACACTGAAGCTTTCTTT. Translated: CASSLLDTEAFF.

The rearrangement links TRBV7-2 to TRBJ2-1; the match to TRBD2 covers 10 bases. The CDR3 is 15 amino acids. CDR1 SGHTA and CDR2 FQGNSA come from the germline V gene. V lost 5 bases to trimming and J lost 7 bases; unmatched junction nucleotides: 8. The CDR3 bases are TGTGCCAGCAGCCCAGCGGGGGGGCGAGTAAATGAGCAGTTCTTC. Residues: CASSPAGGRVNEQFF. The whole variable domain, filled in from reference TRBV7-2 and TRBJ2-1, reads GAGVSQSPSNKVTEKGKDVELRCDPISGHTALYWYRQSLGQGLEFLIYFQGNSAPDKSGLPSDRFSAERTGGSVSTLTIQRTQQEDSAVYLCASSPAGGRVNEQFFGPGTRLTVL.

A few counts support this clone. The V gene is TRBV6-5, the J gene TRBJ2-1; D remains ambiguous. There are 15 residues in the CDR3. Germline V gives CDR1 MNHEY, CDR2 SVGAGI. The V end was cut by 2 bases, the J end by 0 bases, with 8 bases between. The CDR3 region is CASSYEPSSYNEQFF. CDR3 bases: TGTGCCAGCAGTTACGAGCCGAGCTCCTACAATGAGCAGTTCTTC.

The chain has TRBV10-3 and TRBJ2-3, with 8 bases that match TRBD1. In germline, CDR1 is ENHRY, CDR2 SYGVKD. This CDR3 is built from 14 residues. V shed 8 bases and J 6 bases; nucleotides not matched to a gene: 10. The CDR3 bases are TGTGCCATCGGACGACAGGGGATTAAGGATACGCAGTATTTT. Amino acids: CAIGRQGIKDTQYF.

This clone was seen a handful of times. In DNA form, the CDR3 reads TGTGCCAGCAGCGTAGGGGTAGCGGCGGATACGCAGTATTTT. This codes for CASSVGVAADTQYF. The V and J genes are TRBV9 and TRBJ2-3; TRBD2 might be the D (6 bases). CDR1 SGDLS and CDR2 YYNGEE come from the germline V gene. Trimming removed 0 bases at V and 6 bases at J, with 11 bases between. This CDR3 region has 14 residues.

The V call is TRBV19, the J call TRBJ2-5, with 7 bases identical to TRBD1. This CDR3 spans 14 amino acids. Germline V gives CDR1 LNHDA, CDR2 SQIVND (reference sequence). The junction had 8 bases not matched to a gene; V was cut back by 3 bases and J by 7 bases. Here the CDR3 DNA reads TGTGCCAGTAGTATTGAGGGGGCCCTTGGGACCCAGTACTTC. It specifies CASSIEGALGTQYF.

This clone was seen a handful of times. The J gene is TRBJ1-5, the V gene TRBV5-8; 9 bases are shared with TRBD1. In germline, CDR1 is SGHTS, CDR2 YDEGEE. This CDR3 is 14 amino acids long. With V trimmed by 4 bases and J by 4 bases, 3 bases remained unmatched. The CDR3, as DNA: TGTGCCAGCAGCGCCGGGACAGGGAATCAGCCCCAGCATTTT. Protein sequence: CASSAGTGNQPQHF.

This chain links TRBV30 with TRBJ1-1; TRBD1 agrees at 7 bases. The trim removed 4 bases at V and 7 bases at J, leaving 3 bases unmatched. Germline CDR1 GTSNPN, CDR2 SVGIG (reference sequence). This CDR3 has 11 amino acids. The CDR3 nucleotides read TGTGCCTGGAACAGGGGCGGTGAAGCTTTCTTT. This translates into CAWNRGGEAFF.

DNA for the CDR3: TGTGCCAGCAGCGGTGGTAGGGGTTGGGAGACCCAGTACTTC. Protein product: CASSGGRGWETQYF. This chain connects TRBV9 to TRBJ2-5, with D maybe TRBD1 (5 bases). V dropped 3 bases and J dropped 5 bases, with 14 bases sitting between them. CDR1 and CDR2 (germline): SGDLS, YYNGEE. The CDR3 contains 14 residues.

This clone was detected a few times. V is TRBV4-3 and J is TRBJ2-1; tentative D call: TRBD2 (7 bases). The CDR3 loop spans 16 amino acids. Trimming left V 4 bases short and J 10 bases short, with 23 bases between. In germline, CDR1 is LGHNA, CDR2 YSLEER. The CDR3 nucleotides are TGCGCCAGCAGCCCCCAGAAGGGACGGGGGGCTGAGGAGCAGTTCTTC. Its protein product is CASSPQKGRGAEEQFF.

V usage is TRBV5-1 and J usage is TRBJ1-2, with unresolved D. This CDR3 is 14 amino acids long. V lost 4 bases to trimming and J lost 0 bases, with 10 bases between them. Looked up from germline, CDR1 is SGHRS and CDR2 is YFSETQ. The chain's CDR3 is CASSPVAANYGYTF. The CDR3 nucleotides are TGCGCCAGCAGCCCCGTCGCCGCTAACTATGGCTACACCTTC.

This clone appeared a few times. This rearrangement joins TRBV7-8 to TRBJ2-3; tentative D call: TRBD2 (6 bases). V shed 6 bases and J shed 4 bases, with 14 bases lying between them. The germline CDR1 and CDR2 sequences are SGHVS and FQNEAQ. CDR3 size: 14 residues. The CDR3 DNA follows: TGTGCCAGCAGGGCGGGACGTCAGGCAGATACGCAGTATTTT. It translates to CASRAGRQADTQYF. The full variable domain, completed using reference TRBV7-8 and TRBJ2-3, is GAGVSQSPRYKVAKRGQDVALRCDPISGHVSLFWYQQALGQGPEFLTYFQNEAQLDKSGLPSDRFFAERPEGSVSTLKIQRTQQEDSAVYLCASRAGRQADTQYFGPGTRLTVL.

This clone was seen only a few times. This CDR3 reads CASSTGQRGGTQYF. Written as DNA, the CDR3 is TGTGCCAGCAGCACAGGTCAACGGGGAGGTACGCAGTATTTT. The chain combines TRBV9 with TRBJ2-3; perhaps TRBD2 as D (6 bases). Trimming left V 4 bases short and J 8 bases short, with 17 bases between. Germline CDR1 is SGDLS and CDR2 is YYNGEE. The CDR3 extends over 14 amino acids. Variable domain in full (rest from reference TRBV9 and TRBJ2-3): DSGVTQTPKHLITATGQRVTLRCSPRSGDLSVYWYQQSLDQGLQFLIQYYNGEERAKGNILERFSAQQFPDLHSELNLSSLELGDSALYFCASSTGQRGGTQYFGPGTRLTVL.

This clone was seen more than once but under ten times. The chain joins TRBV18 to TRBJ2-7; D may be TRBD1 (6 bases). V lost 0 bases and J lost 0, with 12 bases in between. In germline, CDR1 is KGHSH, CDR2 LQKENI. CDR3 size: 16 residues. The CDR3 spells CASSPPGTGRSYEQYF. The DNA for the CDR3 is TGTGCCAGCTCACCACCCGGAACAGGGCGCTCCTACGAGCAGTACTTC.

The CDR3: CSVEVPRRSNYGYTF. DNA of the CDR3: TGCAGCGTTGAAGTTCCGCGGCGGTCTAACTATGGCTACACCTTC. The chain employs TRBV29-1 and TRBJ1-2, with D unclear. V was shortened by 1 base and J by 0 bases, with 12 bases between the two germline ends. Germline values: CDR1 SQVTM, CDR2 ANQGSEA. This CDR3 contains 15 residues.

V usage is TRBV7-9 and J usage is TRBJ1-2, with D perhaps TRBD1 (5 bases). Deletions cut 7 bases from V and 4 bases from J, with 10 bases between. The CDR3 has 12 amino acids. Looked up from germline, CDR1 is SEHNR and CDR2 is FQNEAQ (reference sequence). CDR3 region: CASNRDSYGYTF. CDR3 nucleotides: TGTGCCAGCAACCGCGACAGCTATGGCTACACCTTC. Together with reference TRBV7-9 and TRBJ1-2, the CDR3 gives the full variable domain: DTGVSQNPRHKITKRGQNVTFRCDPISEHNRLYWYRQTLGQGPEFLTYFQNEAQLEKSRLLSDRFSAERPKGSFSTLEIQRTEQGDSAMYLCASNRDSYGYTFGSGTRLTVV.

The chain has TRBV6-5 and TRBJ2-7, with no clear D. The CDR3 runs to 13 residues. The germline gives CDR1 MNHEY, CDR2 SVGAGI. V was trimmed by 5 bases and J by 5 bases, leaving 13 bases between them. CDR3 in amino acids: CASSVVRSHEQYF. Written as DNA, the CDR3 is TGTGCCAGCAGTGTGGTCCGGTCGCACGAGCAGTACTTC.

The chain joins TRBV13 to TRBJ1-1; D uncertain. Germline V CDR1 and CDR2: PRHDT, FYEKMQ (reference sequence). The CDR3 covers 14 residues. V lost 6 bases to trimming and J lost 5 bases, with 16 bases between them. The CDR3 is CASSLYQQGTEAFF. Here the CDR3 DNA reads TGTGCCAGCAGTCTGTATCAACAAGGGACTGAAGCTTTCTTT.